The 17 T cell receptor beta chains below were found in one sample sequenced in a study of shared clonotypes between healthy human individuals. The data were produced by immunoSEQ multiplex PCR, yet TCRdb's version contains in-frame clones alone and is incomplete. The sample carries about 660,000 clones, over 65% recorded once. The sample was memory CD4+ T cells sorted from blood. Specified subset: CD45RA-negative fraction. These receptor sequences come from a woman aged 25 to 45 in good health.

This CDR3 is CASSRGGGGRSRETQYF. CDR3 DNA: TGTGCCAGCAGCCGGGGGGGCGGCGGGAGGTCGCGGGAGACCCAGTACTTC. V and J are TRBV28 and TRBJ2-5; 8 nucleotides agree with TRBD2. The CDR3 is 17 residues long. The ends lost 6 bases at V and 5 bases at J; junction bases unmatched: 17. Germline V gives CDR1 MDHEN, CDR2 SYDVKM.

The rearrangement joins TRBV2 to TRBJ1-2; D ambiguous. The CDR3 has 13 amino acids. The germline CDR1 and CDR2 sequences are SNHLY and FYNNEI. Deletions cut 6 bases from V and 8 bases from J, with 16 bases between. CDR3: CASSRGPGAGYTF. DNA for the CDR3: TGTGCCAGCAGCCGAGGGCCAGGCGCAGGCTACACCTTC.

This chain joins TRBV5-1 and TRBJ1-1, with a tentative D call TRBD1 (5 bases). Trimming removed 5 bases at V and 1 base at J, with 9 bases between. This CDR3 has 13 residues. Looked up from germline, CDR1 is SGHRS and CDR2 is YFSETQ. In DNA, the CDR3 is TGCGCCAGCAGGCTCGGGACGAACACTGAAGCTTTCTTT. Its translation: CASRLGTNTEAFF.

The CDR3 sequence is CASSRAGRSKGYTF. CDR3 bases: TGCGCCAGCAGCCGGGCCGGGAGGAGTAAGGGCTACACCTTC. The V and J genes are TRBV5-1 and TRBJ1-2, with no clear D. CDR3 length: 14 residues. V dropped 4 bases and J dropped 8 bases, with 18 bases sitting between them. The V gene's germline CDR1 is SGHRS and CDR2 YFSETQ.

The rearrangement joins TRBV28 to TRBJ2-5; either TRBD1 or TRBD2 may fit D (5 bases each). This CDR3 is 16 amino acids long. CDR1 and CDR2 (germline): MDHEN, SYDVKM. Trimming removed 6 bases at V and 2 bases at J, with 19 bases between. DNA for the CDR3: TGTGCCAGCAGCGTACTTCGTGGGGGTTCGCAAGAGACCCAGTACTTC. It codes for CASSVLRGGSQETQYF.

This clone was recorded once. The rearrangement joins TRBV13 to TRBJ2-7, with TRBD1 matching 9 bases. The length of the CDR3 is 16 residues. Germline V gene data show CDR1 as PRHDT and CDR2 as FYEKMQ (reference sequence). V was clipped by 1 base and J by 6 bases; unmatched bases: 10. The CDR3 spells CASSLAQLTGGAEQYF. In DNA, the CDR3 is TGTGCCAGCAGCTTAGCCCAATTGACAGGGGGTGCCGAGCAGTACTTC.

The J gene is TRBJ1-5, the V gene TRBV6-4; 8 positions match TRBD1. The CDR3 sequence is 15 residues long. Germline CDR1 is MRHNA and CDR2 is SNTAGT. Losses at the gene ends were 6 bases for V and 1 base for J; bases not matched to a gene: 5. DNA for the CDR3: TGTGCCAGCAGCCAGGGGGCGGGCAGCAATCAGCCCCAGCATTTT. This codes for CASSQGAGSNQPQHF.

This clone was found a few times. The identical CDR3 is also encoded by other nucleotide sequences in the sample. The CDR3 coding sequence is TGTGCCATCAGTGAGTCGGGGGGCACGAACACTGAAGCTTTCTTT. It is translated as CAISESGGTNTEAFF. The chain joins TRBV10-3 to TRBJ1-1; maybe TRBD1 (6 bases). The V gene lost 0 bases and the J gene lost 1 base, with 9 bases spanning the gap. From germline, CDR1 is ENHRY and CDR2 SYGVKD. CDR3 length equals 15 residues.

This clone was seen a handful of times. The gene calls are TRBV4-2 and TRBJ2-5; 7 nucleotides align to TRBD2. This CDR3 has 15 residues. In germline, CDR1 is LGHNA, CDR2 YNFKEQ. J gave up 4 bases and V 1 base, and 6 bases lay outside the gene matches. The CDR3 protein is CASSQVTGGAETQYF. The CDR3 nucleotides are TGTGCCAGCAGCCAAGTTACGGGAGGTGCAGAGACCCAGTACTTC.

The chain is built from TRBV7-9 and TRBJ1-5; 12 bases are shared with TRBD1. The CDR3 extends over 17 amino acids. Losses at the gene ends were 5 bases for V and 5 bases for J; bases not matched to a gene: 10. Germline-derived CDR1 and CDR2 are SEHNR and FQNEAQ (reference sequence). This CDR3 reads CASSGGGTGGSDQPQHF. DNA for the CDR3: TGTGCCAGCAGCGGCGGGGGGACAGGGGGCAGCGATCAGCCCCAGCATTTT.

Details on this clone: The same CDR3 arises from other DNA sequences in this sample as well. V is TRBV5-1 and J is TRBJ2-1, with TRBD2 matching 9 bases. Germline V gene data show CDR1 as SGHRS and CDR2 as YFSETQ. The CDR3 has 15 amino acids. After removal of 2 bases from V and 6 bases from J, the junction contained 6 bases not matched to a gene. The CDR3 DNA reads as TGCGCCAGCAGCTTAACGGCGGGAGGGCGCAATGAGCAGTTCTTC. It yields the protein CASSLTAGGRNEQFF.

This clone showed up just a few times. This chain uses TRBV7-2 with TRBJ2-7; TRBD1 matches at 10 bases. Per the germline V gene, CDR1 is SGHTA and CDR2 is FQGNSA. The CDR3 is 16 amino acids. Trimming cost V 3 bases and J 5 bases; bases outside gene matches: 10. The CDR3 nucleotides read TGTGCCAGCAGCTTGTGGGGACAGGGGATTTTAAACGAGCAGTACTTC. Translation: CASSLWGQGILNEQYF.

The V call is TRBV11-2, the J call TRBJ2-3, with 10 bases fitting TRBD2. V dropped 5 bases and J dropped 6; count of bases not matched to a gene: 20. CDR3 length: 19 residues. From germline, CDR1 is SGHAT and CDR2 FQNNGV. This CDR3 reads CASSQVRRVSAGGGDTQYF. DNA for the CDR3: TGTGCCAGCAGCCAAGTCCGTAGGGTGTCAGCGGGAGGGGGGGATACGCAGTATTTT.

The V call is TRBV19, the J call TRBJ2-1; D perhaps matches TRBD1 (5 bases). The CDR3 spans 13 residues. V was cut by 2 bases and J by 7 bases, with 9 bases left in between. In germline, CDR1 is LNHDA, CDR2 SQIVND (reference sequence). As DNA, the CDR3 is TGTGCCAGTAGTATAAGACAGTCGAATGAGCAGTTCTTC. Amino acid sequence: CASSIRQSNEQFF.

This clone was counted many times. This chain joins TRBV2 and TRBJ2-7; 9 bases are a match to TRBD1. The CDR3 runs to 15 residues. J gave up 3 bases and V 0 bases, and 3 bases lay outside the gene matches. Germline V gives CDR1 SNHLY, CDR2 FYNNEI. The CDR3 sequence: CASSEATGGHYEQYF. CDR3 DNA: TGTGCCAGCAGTGAAGCGACAGGGGGACACTACGAGCAGTACTTC.

For this clone: Different DNA sequences within this sample yield the same CDR3. The chain links TRBV28 to TRBJ2-7; D ambiguous. This CDR3 has 12 amino acids. CDR1 MDHEN and CDR2 SYDVKM come from the germline V gene. The ends were cut back, 5 bases at V and 0 bases at J, with 5 bases in the middle. The CDR3, as DNA: TGTGCCAGCAGTCCCTTCTCCTACGAGCAGTACTTC. Its translation: CASSPFSYEQYF.

This clone occurred once. V is TRBV11-2 and J is TRBJ2-5; 8 nucleotides agree with TRBD1. The J call is in doubt because the DNA end fits TRBJ2-7 better. Germline values: CDR1 SGHAT, CDR2 FQNNGV. The CDR3 length is 15 residues. The CDR3 here is CASSLRGTGGNEQYF. As DNA, the CDR3 is TGTGCCAGCAGCTTAAGGGGGACAGGAGGAAACGAGCAGTACTTC.